The source of this T cell receptor (beta chain) is a study of cytomegalovirus exposure and HLA in healthy donors (dated by TCRdb to the late 2010s). About the full investigation: In an earlier analysis of roughly 500 of the donors, roughly 300 Gb of sequence data and about 110 million unique TCR beta sequences from 150 million to 200 million T cells were reported. About 330 gigabases of sequencing data and roughly 80 million unique TCR sequences made up an early release that covered some 640 HLA-typed donors. Of the 350 to 400 genotyped donors, approximately 83% fell in the genetic ancestry cluster associated with self-reported Caucasian donors. The study aimed to test whether cataloging public T cell receptors could reveal signatures of past pathogen exposure. The study used immunosequencing to profile the T cell repertoires of under 700 subjects and linked those repertoires to cytomegalovirus serostatus. Besides the first cohort of 666 subjects, a separate validation cohort made up of 95 to 150 different subjects was used. To predict cytomegalovirus infection status, the study combined high-throughput TCR immunosequencing, statistical association of individual TCRs with disease status, and machine learning. In a later analysis, previously published TCR beta repertoires from 550 to 750 donors were re-analyzed and high-resolution HLA genotyping was added so that TCR occurrence patterns could be studied. In the later analysis, no new phenotypic data were used to find candidate immune exposures; instead, reliance was placed on TCR beta sequences and their occurrence across donors. In an earlier analysis of several hundred of the donors, high-throughput TCR beta sequencing was used to judge whether each TCR beta V gene segment behaved as functional or pseudogenic. Donor age, sex, ethnicity and CMV serostatus were compiled together with the repertoire data. Genome-wide SNP genotypes for about three fifths of the roughly 700 donors were used in a later genetic analysis, which treated that subset as a discovery cohort. Every repertoire in the discovery cohort had been generated on one and the same sequencing platform. Both class I and class II loci were covered by HLA typing, at four-digit resolution. The number of typed donors differed by locus: roughly 620-640 for A, B, C, DRB1 and DQB1; roughly 510 for DQA1; around 610 for DPA1; and some 430 for DPB1. Several DR-DQ haplotypes were handled as single units for association and clustering because linkage in the cohort was strong. On average, about 240,000 unique TCR beta nucleotide sequences were sequenced per donor among a few hundred genotyped donors of the cohort, with around 19% of those sequences being non-productive. General conclusions and limits of the study: A further reported finding was that TCR beta sequences accurately predicted the HLA-A and HLA-B alleles for most subjects in the first cohort. In an earlier analysis of approximately 590 of the donors, most TCR beta V segments appeared in productive rearrangements about 90% or about 30% of the time, broadly matching IMGT annotations. The study gave a list of under 200 TCR beta chains associated with cytomegalovirus. In a later genetic analysis, fewer N-insertions in productive TCRs were reported among donors in an Asian-associated ancestry cluster than the roughly 700-donor mean. In a later genetic analysis, a missense DCLRE1C variant was associated with V-gene and J-gene trimming of TCR beta chains, and the association was replicated in an independent cohort. In both the original and validation cohorts, the classifier was reported to diagnose cytomegalovirus status with high specificity and sensitivity. The authors suggested that the approach could potentially be extended to other disease states and immunological phenotypes. HLA typing was unavailable for some donors at each locus, so association tests used only the typed subset. The cohort was sequenced for TCR beta chains only, and without alpha or paired-chain data the features that could be detected were limited. The earlier analysis of a few hundred of the donors excluded 15 to 20 rarely observed V segments, including chromosome 9 orphons, because counts were too low. A later analysis found that most CMV-associated TCR beta chains appeared HLA-restricted, with HLA associations seemingly driven largely by CMV exposure. In a later analysis, several top co-occurrence clusters were reported to appear linked to parvovirus B19, influenza, CMV and Epstein-Barr virus. Correlated functional status among segregating V segments might be attributable to linkage disequilibrium, but an unknown experimental factor could not be ruled out. A few of the identified cytomegalovirus-associated TCR beta chains were confirmed in vitro to be specific for cytomegalovirus antigens. Most TCR sequences were observed very rarely across donors, whereas some public TCRs were present in many individuals. A later analysis found that HLA-associated TCR beta chains were more clonally expanded and had lower generation probabilities than equally common non-associated chains. Some IMGT-functional V segments, including TRBV6-2 and TRBV6-3, could not be distinguished by the 87-base-pair reads and were therefore excluded. Strong co-occurrence of HLA alleles, especially DR and DQ, made assigning TCR associations to individual alleles difficult. A group of highly shared sequence variants was considered likely to be a technical artifact of the sequencing pipeline. Roughly uniform sequencing depth across donors was assumed in presence/absence analyses, although this assumption may not hold. In a later analysis, the rate of TCR association differed among HLA loci, with DRB1 alleles having the most associated TCRs and HLA-C alleles having the fewest. In a later analysis, some 17,000 TCR beta sequences were associated with specific HLA alleles at a false discovery rate of 0.05. Immune exposure information for the cohort was limited to CMV serostatus.

The germline V gene (reference sequence) gives CDR1 as LNHDA and CDR2 as SQIVND. V lost 6 bases and J lost 10 bases, and the count of bases not matched to a germline gene is 18. The CDR3 spans 16 residues, from the cysteine through the phenylalanine. The sequence is cut down to CDR3 DNA, 48 bases in frame from base 1. Library prep was done by the immunoSEQ multiplex PCR assay. For the multiplex PCR, a mixture combining 60 forward primers for TCR Vbeta segments and 13 reverse primers for TCR Jbeta segments was used. Amplification of the CDR3 region of rearranged TCR beta genes was performed with a multiplex PCR assay on genomic DNA. On the Illumina HiSeq System, the amplified TCR beta libraries were sequenced as 87-base-pair reads. Per the original workflow: Across the 670 or so repertoires, a later analysis counted roughly 77 million unique TCR beta chains, 8.5 million to 12 million of which were shared by at least two donors. To remove PCR and sequencing errors, raw reads were error-corrected and collapsed into unique sequences using a nearest-neighbor algorithm that merged closely related sequences. V, D and J gene segments were assigned by aligning CDR3 sequences to IMGT reference sequences. Each retained sequence needed at least a six-nucleotide match to both a V gene segment and a J gene segment. Rearrangements were classified as productive when the CDR3 lacked stop codons and remained in frame with V and J, and all other rearrangements were classified as non-productive. Following IMGT convention, CDR3 was defined as the stretch from the second conserved V-encoded cysteine up to the conserved J-encoded phenylalanine. Sequences without an unambiguous match to a single V gene segment were excluded from the earlier analysis of about 600 of the donors. An earlier analysis of almost 600 of the donors classified V segments as functional when productive rearrangements were above 56.7% and as segregating when the standard deviation between donors was above 5%. A statistical classification framework was built for diagnosing cytomegalovirus status from the catalog of TCR beta chain sequences. In a later analysis, TCR nucleotide sequences were compared against IMGT/GENE-DB human TR gene sequences so that V and J genes could be assigned. In a later analysis, CDR3 sequences and most-parsimonious VDJ recombination scenarios were assigned using the TCRdist pipeline. In a later analysis, each TCR beta chain was defined by its CDR3 amino acid sequence together with its V-gene family, and reads lacking a unique V-gene family were excluded. In a later analysis, around 600 highly shared, low-generation-probability nucleotide sequences were removed to address suspected cross-contamination and a sequencing artifact. In a later analysis, a clonal expansion index was calculated for each public chain from normalized within-repertoire ranks of inferred template counts. A later analysis computed generation probabilities with a VDJ recombination model fitted to out-of-frame rearrangements, and checked the results against IGoR. In a later analysis, TCR-TCR, TCR-HLA and TCR-CMV co-occurrence was scored with hypergeometric tests, and a repertoire-size bias correction was applied to TCR pairs. False discovery rates were estimated in a later analysis by permuting HLA or CMV assignments 20 times. In a later analysis, co-occurring TCRs were grouped using DBSCAN, and TCRdist sequence similarity was added for clustering within HLA-allele-positive subsets. Repertoires with fewer than 30,000 or more than 120,000 public chains, plus five repertoires with anomalous nucleotide sharing, were excluded from co-occurrence clustering. As stored in TCRdb, this immuneACCESS dataset retains in-frame rearrangements with V and J assigned. A fraction of the clones does not appear; measured against another copy, unresolved V genes explain less than half of the discrepancy, and the remainder lacks a known reason. From that table come the V and J calls and clone size; the DNA was used to work out D and trimming. This sample has approximately 170,000 clones in its table, and around 78% of those were observed once. In total, the top ten clones hold about 0.8% of the sample.

As regards this clone: Its binding antigen is unknown. Base qualities were left out, and no much larger clone turns up one base away.

In total, about 650 healthy bone marrow donors made up the cohort. At the time of sampling, all cohort members were nominally healthy, though unrecorded immune exposures were likely present. The donor tested CMV seronegative, placing the donor among the 350 to 400 seronegative members of the cohort. A peripheral blood sample was provided by each donor, and peripheral blood mononuclear cells were used for TCR beta sequencing. The Qiagen DNeasy Blood Extraction Kit was used to extract genomic DNA from the blood cell samples. Sequences were obtained from PBMCs. The chain is assembled from TRBV19 and TRBJ2-3; 8 middle bases align to TRBD2. This TCR derives from a female donor in good health and CMV-seronegative. The nucleotides are TGTGCCAGTAGCGTGGCCCGTGTAGGCGGGAGGAACGCGCAGTATTTT. The encoded protein is CASSVARVGGRNAQYF.